This T cell receptor (beta chain) was obtained from a study of CD8+ T cells in alopecia areata. Study background: Among treated patients, oral tofacitinib was administered at 5 to 10 mg twice daily.

General study points: The study found higher clonality in lesional than normal scalp, especially in alopecia totalis/universalis. When scalp samples are sequenced, resident alphabeta T cells of normal skin are also captured.

In regard to this clone: Its antigen is undetermined.

The V end was cut by 6 bases, the J end by 3 bases, with 12 bases between. The CDR3 runs 14 residues. CDR1 and CDR2 (germline): ENHRY, SYGVKD. It was cDNA, reverse transcribed from extracted RNA, that served as the sequencing template. This table comes from immunoSEQ multiplex PCR, and its TCRdb copy is limited to in-frame clones, with some not included. The repertoire holds about 130,000 clones, with over 50% as singletons. Sequenced material: CD4+ T cells sorted from blood, taken at week 0. This TCR was recovered from a human donor with alopecia areata. This rearrangement joins TRBV10-3 to TRBJ1-5, with a weak D call TRBD1 (6 bases). The CDR3 DNA reads as TGTGCCATCAGCCAGGACAGTCTCAATCAGCCCCAGCATTTT. The encoded protein is CAISQDSLNQPQHF.